This is a list of T cell receptor beta chains from one sample in a study of shared clonotypes between healthy human individuals. The data were produced by immunoSEQ multiplex PCR, yet TCRdb's version contains in-frame clones alone and is incomplete. Altogether more than 2 million clones are present, almost 96% being singletons, with the ten largest covering approximately 0.13%. The sample taken for sequencing was naive CD4+ T cells sorted from blood. All receptors derive from a man younger than 35 in good health. The CDR3 runs from the conserved cysteine through the conserved F or W. D genes are given only for firm matches. Expanded clones get a size class; other rows say once, few or many, or leave the size out.

j_call d_call v_call clone_size cdr3_nt cdr3_aa
TRBJ2-7 NA TRBV5-1 NA TGCGCCAGCAGCTTGGGTCCTTCCCTAATCTACGAGCAGTACTTC CASSLGPSLIYEQYF
TRBJ2-3 NA TRBV30 NA TGTGCCTGGAGTGCACAACTGTCCCCCCAGGGAACGCAGTATTTT CAWSAQLSPQGTQYF
TRBJ1-3 NA TRBV19 once TGTGCCAGTAGTAGGGGGCAGGCCAGAGCCCCTGGAAACACCATATATTTT CASSRGQARAPGNTIYF
TRBJ1-2 TRBD1 TRBV2 NA TGTGCCAGCAAAGGACAGGGAGCGCGAAGCTACACCTTC CASKGQGARSYTF
TRBJ1-3 TRBD1 TRBV29-1 once TGCAGCGCAATCGCACAGGGGCGTGAAAACACCATATATTTT CSAIAQGRENTIYF
TRBJ1-3 NA TRBV6-1 NA TGTGCCAGCAGTGTAAACCTGGGAGGGATGGAAGACACCATATATTTT CASSVNLGGMEDTIYF
TRBJ1-2 TRBD1 TRBV7-9 NA TGTGCCAGCAGTCCCGGGGAGGGGGCTTTTGGCTACACCTTC CASSPGEGAFGYTF
TRBJ1-4 TRBD1 TRBV5-1 NA TGCGCCAGCAGCCATGATACGACAGGGGCTAATGAAAAACTGTTTTTT CASSHDTTGANEKLFF
TRBJ2-2 TRBD1 TRBV28 NA TGTGCCAGCAGGGGTGTTACGGGACAGGGGATGAGCGGGGAGCTGTTTTTT CASRGVTGQGMSGELFF
TRBJ2-5 TRBD1 TRBV2 NA TGTGCCAGCGGACGGGACAGGGGAAGGGAGACCCAGTACTTC CASGRDRGRETQYF
TRBJ2-7 TRBD1 TRBV5-4 once TGTGCCAGCAGCTTGTATAACAGGGGCTCCTACGAGCAGTACTTC CASSLYNRGSYEQYF
TRBJ2-3 NA TRBV28 NA TGTGCCAGCAGTGCGATGACCGCGCTCGGCACAGATACGCAGTATTTT CASSAMTALGTDTQYF
TRBJ2-1 TRBD1 TRBV9 once TGTGCCAGCAGCCCCCCCGGGACAGGGTCCTACAATGAGCAGTTCTTC CASSPPGTGSYNEQFF
TRBJ2-7 TRBD2 TRBV7-2 NA TGTGCCAGCAGCTTAGCGGGCGGGAGTCTGATCTACGAGCAGTACTTC CASSLAGGSLIYEQYF
TRBJ2-2 NA TRBV27 NA TGTGCCAGCAGTTTAGGAGGGACCGGGGAGCTGTTTTTT CASSLGGTGELFF
TRBJ1-5 TRBD1 TRBV2 once TGTGCCAGCAGTGCTGACAGGGGGGCTTGGCCCCAGCATTTT CASSADRGAWPQHF
TRBJ2-7 NA TRBV6-6 NA TGTGCCAGCAGTTGGTCGAGCAGGGGGGATTACGAGCAGTACTTC CASSWSSRGDYEQYF
TRBJ2-1 TRBD1 TRBV20-1 NA TGCAGTGCCAGAACAGGGGGTGAGCAGTTCTTC CSARTGGEQFF
TRBJ2-7 NA TRBV11-2 once TGTGCCAGCAGCCGTAGCACGACGGGACTCTACGAGCAGTACTTC CASSRSTTGLYEQYF
TRBJ1-5 NA TRBV5-1 once TGCGCCAGCAGCTTGGGGCGGGGGGACAATCAGCCCCAGCATTTT CASSLGRGDNQPQHF
TRBJ1-1 NA TRBV30 NA TGTGCCTGGGGGAAGGGGTGGGTCACTGAAGCTTTCTTT CAWGKGWVTEAFF
TRBJ1-4 TRBD1 TRBV11-2 NA TGTGCCAGCAGCAGGGACAGAACAAATGAAAAACTGTTTTTT CASSRDRTNEKLFF
TRBJ1-1 NA TRBV9 NA TGTGCCAGCAGCTTGGGGGAGGGGTGGTACACTGAAGCTTTCTTT CASSLGEGWYTEAFF
TRBJ2-2 NA TRBV5-1 NA TGCGCCAGCAGCTTGGGTCCCACCCCCACCGGGGAGCTGTTTTTT CASSLGPTPTGELFF
TRBJ1-4 NA TRBV29-1 NA TGCAGCGCAGGAGGAGGGAATGAAAAACTGTTTTTT CSAGGGNEKLFF
TRBJ1-6 NA TRBV28 few TGTGCCAGCAGTTCTCCCCAGGCAAGGAATTCACCCCTCCACTTT CASSSPQARNSPLHF
TRBJ2-7 NA TRBV20-1 few TGCAGTGCTACCAGGGACGAGCAGTACTTC CSATRDEQYF
TRBJ2-1 NA TRBV30 NA TGTGCCTGGGTAAAGGGCCGTGAGCAGTTCTTC CAWVKGREQFF
TRBJ2-7 NA TRBV7-6 NA TGTGCCAGCAGCTTAAGGATCGGGGTAACGGGGAGTACCTACGAGCAGTACTTC CASSLRIGVTGSTYEQYF